Below are 8 T cell receptor beta chains sequenced from a single sample in a study of blood T cell repertoires in COVID-19. The data were produced by immunoSEQ multiplex PCR, yet TCRdb's version contains in-frame clones alone and is incomplete. The sample records around 140,000 clones, less than 90% being singletons. The sequencing sample was made of peripheral blood. The origin of the receptors is a human donor with COVID-19, enrolled during active disease. The donor label of this sample is uncertain.

The rearrangement links TRBV10-1 to TRBJ1-2; no clear D gene. V dropped 0 bases and J dropped 8 bases, with 10 bases sitting between them. The CDR3 runs 13 residues. Germline V gene sequence: CDR1 WNHNN, CDR2 SYGVQD (reference sequence). The CDR3, as DNA: TGCGCCAGCAGTGAGTCAGAGACACGAGGCTACACCTTC. This sequence encodes CASSESETRGYTF.

V is TRBV30 and J is TRBJ1-6; D not resolved. This CDR3 has 13 amino acids. V lost 1 base, J lost 3 bases, and 4 bases lay in between. The germline V gene encodes CDR1 GTSNPN and CDR2 SVGIG (reference sequence). CDR3 coding DNA: TGTGCCTGGAGTGGAGACTATAATTCACCCCTCCACTTT. Its protein product is CAWSGDYNSPLHF.

DNA for the CDR3: TGTGCCAGCAGTGATCAGGGTTCGTATGGCTACACCTTC. It specifies CASSDQGSYGYTF. This rearrangement joins TRBV6-1 to TRBJ1-2; possible D gene TRBD1, 5 bases. Trimming pared 3 bases from V and 5 bases from J, leaving 10 bases between. The germline CDR1 and CDR2 sequences are MNHNS and SASEGT. The CDR3 is 13 amino acids.

This sequence joins TRBV6-5 and TRBJ2-1; D is possibly TRBD2 (5 bases). The CDR3 has 15 residues. The germline V gene has CDR1 MNHEY and CDR2 SVGAGI. The V end was cut by 7 bases, the J end by 9 bases, with 22 bases between. Here the CDR3 reads CASIFSTGNHGEQFF. In DNA form, the CDR3 reads TGTGCCAGCATTTTCAGCACGGGGAACCACGGTGAGCAGTTCTTC.

The rearrangement joins TRBV27 to TRBJ1-2; a weak D match, TRBD1 (6 bases). The ends were cut back, 7 bases at V and 7 bases at J, with 13 bases in the middle. Germline values: CDR1 MNHEY, CDR2 SMNVEV (reference sequence). This CDR3 has 12 residues. CDR3 nucleotide sequence: TGTGCCAGCACCGGACTCAGGGGTGGCTACACCTTC. Translating it yields CASTGLRGGYTF.

The chain has TRBV6-5 and TRBJ2-5; tentative D call: TRBD2 (5 bases). The V and J ends lost 2 bases and 5 bases respectively, with 12 bases between them. Germline-derived CDR1 and CDR2 are MNHEY and SVGAGI. CDR3 length: 14 residues. CDR3 loop: CASSYGPGGETQYF. CDR3 nucleotides: TGTGCCAGCAGTTACGGCCCCGGCGGGGAGACCCAGTACTTC.

V and J are TRBV3-1 (or the pseudogene TRBV3-2) and TRBJ2-1; no definite D call. The germline gives CDR1 LGHDT, CDR2 YNNKEL (reference sequence). V lost 1 base to trimming and J lost 6 bases, with 10 bases between them. The CDR3 is 14 amino acids. This chain's CDR3 is CASSQVSLSNEQFF. In DNA, the CDR3 is TGTGCCAGCAGCCAAGTGTCCCTCAGCAATGAGCAGTTCTTC.

This chain joins TRBV5-1 and TRBJ2-5; TRBD1 aligns across 9 bases. The ends lost 6 bases at V and 2 bases at J; junction bases unmatched: 8. The CDR3 contains 15 residues. Germline V gene sequence: CDR1 SGHRS, CDR2 YFSETQ. This CDR3 reads CASNFYRGQQETQYF. Here the CDR3 DNA reads TGCGCCAGCAATTTCTACAGGGGGCAACAAGAGACCCAGTACTTC. The variable domain in full, completed from reference TRBV5-1 and TRBJ2-5, reads KAGVTQTPRYLIKTRGQQVTLSCSPISGHRSVSWYQQTPGQGLQFLFEYFSETQRNKGNFPGRFSGRQFSNSRSEMNVSTLELGDSALYLCASNFYRGQQETQYFGPGTRLLVL.